These 23 T cell receptor beta chains were all obtained from the same sample, sequenced in a study of cytomegalovirus exposure and HLA in healthy donors. PCR employed 60 Vbeta and 13 Jbeta primers. The data were produced by immunoSEQ multiplex PCR, yet TCRdb's version contains in-frame clones alone and is incomplete. The sample contains some 66,000 clones, about four fifths of which appear only once. The sample comprised PBMCs. These receptors all stem from a woman in her 30s in good health and CMV-seronegative.

The J gene is TRBJ2-1, the V gene TRBV4-3; D is possibly TRBD1 (6 bases). There are 17 residues in the CDR3. V was clipped by 0 bases and J by 1 base, with 13 bases between them. The germline V gene has CDR1 LGHNA and CDR2 YSLEER. In nucleotides, the CDR3 is TGCGCCAGCAGCCAAGATAAAGGGGGAATGTCCTACAATGAGCAGTTCTTC. Its translation: CASSQDKGGMSYNEQFF.

V is TRBV30 and J is TRBJ1-4; D not resolved. From germline, CDR1 is GTSNPN and CDR2 SVGIG (reference sequence). Trimming took 2 bases from V and 7 from J, leaving 8 bases between them. The CDR3 extends over 12 amino acids. The CDR3 spells CAWSPGSEKLFF. As DNA, the CDR3 is TGTGCCTGGAGTCCGGGGAGTGAAAAACTGTTTTTT.

This clone was detected only a few times. V is TRBV7-2 and J is TRBJ2-7; 13 nucleotides match TRBD2. V trimming: 5 bases; J trimming: 7 bases; junction bases outside the gene matches: 11. This CDR3 is 16 amino acids long. Germline CDR1 is SGHTA and CDR2 is FQGNSA. The CDR3 sequence: CASSPGLAGAPREQYF. The DNA for the CDR3 is TGTGCCAGCAGCCCCGGACTAGCGGGGGCCCCCAGGGAGCAGTACTTC.

This chain joins TRBV7-2 and TRBJ1-6; D possibly corresponds to TRBD1 (6 bases). Trimming pared 6 bases from V and 7 bases from J, leaving 25 bases between. The CDR3 is 18 residues long. Germline CDR1 SGHTA, CDR2 FQGNSA. The CDR3 nucleotides read TGTGCCAGCAGTTATGCCGGGACAATAAATTCCCCGAATTCACCCCTCCACTTT. It translates to CASSYAGTINSPNSPLHF.

J is TRBJ1-4 and V is TRBV25-1; 7 nucleotides agree with TRBD1. Germline CDR1 is MGHDK and CDR2 is SYGVNS. Germline trimming cut 3 bases from V and 4 bases from J; bases unmatched to any gene: 11. This CDR3 is built from 17 residues. The chain's CDR3 is CASSDSGGHSSNEKLFF. CDR3 DNA sequence: TGTGCCAGCAGTGACTCAGGGGGGCACTCTAGTAATGAAAAACTGTTTTTT.

This clone has a handful of counts. This chain uses TRBV14 with TRBJ1-4; tentatively, D is TRBD1 (5 bases). The length of the CDR3 is 20 residues. From germline, CDR1 is SGHDN and CDR2 FVKESK. The V and J ends lost 2 bases and 0 bases respectively, with 22 bases between them. CDR3 loop: CASSQKREAAGRATNEKLFF. The DNA for the CDR3 is TGTGCCAGCAGCCAAAAAAGGGAGGCGGCAGGGAGAGCAACTAATGAAAAACTGTTTTTT. Full variable domain (rest looked up from reference TRBV14 and TRBJ1-4): EAGVTQFPSHSVIEKGQTVTLRCDPISGHDNLYWYRRVMGKEIKFLLHFVKESKQDESGMPNNRFLAERTGGTYSTLKVQPAELEDSGVYFCASSQKREAAGRATNEKLFFGSGTQLSVL.

This chain links TRBV29-1 with TRBJ2-1; 13 nucleotides match TRBD2. Germline CDR1 is SQVTM and CDR2 is ANQGSEA. After removal of 7 bases from V and 7 bases from J, the junction contained 4 bases not matched to a gene. The CDR3 consists of 13 residues. In DNA form, the CDR3 reads TGCAGCGAACAGGGACTAGCGGGGAATGAGCAGTTCTTC. It encodes CSEQGLAGNEQFF.

V is TRBV6-5 and J is TRBJ2-3, with TRBD2 matching 12 bases. V was pared by 2 bases and J by 7 bases, with 7 bases of the junction left unmatched. The CDR3 contains 16 residues. Germline CDR1 reads MNHEY; CDR2 reads SVGAGI. The CDR3 region is CASSYRTSGVTHTQYF. CDR3 in DNA: TGTGCCAGCAGTTACCGGACTAGCGGGGTGACTCATACGCAGTATTTT.

The genes are TRBV5-1 and TRBJ1-5, with D maybe TRBD1 (6 bases). This CDR3 spans 15 amino acids. The germline gives CDR1 SGHRS, CDR2 YFSETQ. The V end lost 0 bases, the J end lost 4 bases, and 11 bases lay between the germline ends. CDR3 in DNA: TGCGCCAGCAGCTTGGGGGCAGGGGTGAATCAGCCCCAGCATTTT. The encoded protein is CASSLGAGVNQPQHF. The full variable domain, with the rest looked up from reference TRBV5-1 and TRBJ1-5, is KAGVTQTPRYLIKTRGQQVTLSCSPISGHRSVSWYQQTPGQGLQFLFEYFSETQRNKGNFPGRFSGRQFSNSRSEMNVSTLELGDSALYLCASSLGAGVNQPQHFGDGTRLSIL.

This chain uses TRBV19 with TRBJ1-1; 7 positions match TRBD1. From germline, CDR1 is LNHDA and CDR2 SQIVND (reference sequence). The CDR3 runs 17 residues. The ends lost 5 bases at V and 2 bases at J; junction bases unmatched: 14. The CDR3 DNA follows: TGTGCCAGTAGTTCCAAAGGGGCAGGGGGTGCTAACACTGAAGCTTTCTTT. Translated: CASSSKGAGGANTEAFF.

V usage is TRBV5-6 and J usage is TRBJ1-6; D uncertain. There are 14 residues in the CDR3. Germline loops: CDR1 SGHDT, CDR2 YYEEEE. V was shortened by 5 bases and J by 7 bases, with 13 bases between the two germline ends. The CDR3 nucleotides read TGTGCCAGCAGACCCCGGACGGGGAATTCACCCCTCCACTTT. This encodes CASRPRTGNSPLHF.

This clone was seen a handful of times. The chain has TRBV6-1 and TRBJ1-1; TRBD1 is a possible D gene (5 bases). Trimming left V 4 bases short and J 7 bases short, with 10 bases between. The CDR3 contains 12 residues. From germline, CDR1 is MNHNS and CDR2 SASEGT. This chain's CDR3 is CASSAGWGEAFF. For the CDR3, the DNA is TGTGCCAGCAGTGCAGGGTGGGGTGAAGCTTTCTTT.

The J gene is TRBJ2-2, the V gene TRBV10-1; 14 bases agree with TRBD2. Germline V CDR1 and CDR2: WNHNN, SYGVQD (reference sequence). CDR3 length equals 21 residues. With V trimmed by 2 bases and J by 4 bases, 15 bases remained unmatched. CDR3 in amino acids: CASSEPKTGTSGGTLTGELFF. CDR3 nucleotide sequence: TGCGCCAGCAGTGAGCCGAAAACCGGGACTAGCGGGGGAACCCTCACCGGGGAGCTGTTTTTT.

The chain has TRBV11-2 and TRBJ1-2; 9 bases match TRBD1. CDR1 and CDR2 from the germline V gene are SGHAT and FQNNGV. The CDR3 length is 16 residues. With V trimmed by 1 base and J by 5 bases, 8 bases remained unmatched. CDR3 region: CASSLAGQGIWYGYTF. DNA of the CDR3: TGTGCCAGCAGCTTAGCGGGACAGGGTATTTGGTATGGCTACACCTTC.

The gene calls are TRBV28 and TRBJ2-7; 7 nucleotides match TRBD1. CDR1 and CDR2 from the germline V gene are MDHEN and SYDVKM. The CDR3 extends over 13 amino acids. Trimming removed 5 bases from V and 2 bases from J; junction bases left unmatched: 3. The CDR3 here is CASSRDSPYEQYF. The CDR3 nucleotides read TGTGCCAGCAGTCGGGACAGCCCCTACGAGCAGTACTTC.

The J gene is TRBJ2-2, the V gene TRBV4-1; 9 bases map to TRBD2. The CDR3 runs to 16 residues. Trimming cost V 1 base and J 7 bases; bases outside gene matches: 7. Per the germline V gene, CDR1 is MGHRA and CDR2 is YSYEKL. The CDR3 coding sequence is TGCGCCAGCAGCCAAGTGCGGGGGGGCTTCATCGGGGAGCTGTTTTTT. Its translation: CASSQVRGGFIGELFF.

The rearrangement uses TRBV15 and TRBJ1-1, with TRBD1 as a possible D gene (5 bases). The CDR3 consists of 16 residues. CDR1 and CDR2 (germline): LNHNV, YYDKDF (reference sequence). V was trimmed by 5 bases and J by 3 bases, leaving 19 bases between them. CDR3 protein: CATSRLGEDFYTEAFF. The CDR3 DNA follows: TGTGCCACCAGCCGTCTAGGGGAGGATTTTTACACTGAAGCTTTCTTT.

The chain has TRBV5-4 and TRBJ1-1; no firm D call. Germline V gene sequence: CDR1 SGHNT, CDR2 YYREEE (reference sequence). This CDR3 has 15 residues. Trimming removed 0 bases from V and 1 base from J, with 10 bases in between. The CDR3, as DNA: TGTGCCAGCAGCTTGGCCAAGCCTCGGAACACTGAAGCTTTCTTT. Amino acid sequence: CASSLAKPRNTEAFF.

The chain has TRBV5-1 and TRBJ1-2; the D is unclear. The CDR3 runs 14 residues. The V gene lost 0 bases and the J gene lost 8 bases, with 14 bases spanning the gap. Germline assignment: CDR1 SGHRS and CDR2 YFSETQ. CDR3 in amino acids: CASSLARGGRGYTF. CDR3 coding DNA: TGCGCCAGCAGCTTGGCCCGGGGAGGTCGAGGCTACACCTTC.

This clone was seen a few times. A read error may account for a junction end that differs from germline. The chain links TRBV4-1 to TRBJ2-7; 9 positions match TRBD2. The length of the CDR3 is 17 residues. Germline V lookup: CDR1 MGHRA, CDR2 YSYEKL. CDR3 protein: CASSQFSGGLSPYGQYF. The CDR3 bases are TGCGCCAGCAGCCAATTTAGCGGGGGCCTTTCCCCTTACGGGCAGTACTTC.

The chain joins TRBV5-1 to TRBJ2-2; 9 nucleotides line up with TRBD1. The CDR3 loop spans 16 amino acids. CDR1 SGHRS and CDR2 YFSETQ come from the germline V gene. Trimming cost V 4 bases and J 4 bases; bases outside gene matches: 8. CDR3 sequence reads: CASSQSQGASTGELFF. The CDR3 DNA follows: TGCGCCAGCAGCCAATCACAGGGGGCGAGCACCGGGGAGCTGTTTTTT.

The chain has TRBV27 and TRBJ1-2; tentatively, D is TRBD1 (6 bases). Trimming stripped 5 bases from V and 3 bases from J, with 16 bases between. From germline, CDR1 is MNHEY and CDR2 SMNVEV (reference sequence). The CDR3 runs 15 residues. DNA of the CDR3: TGTGCCAGCAGTAAGCACCGGACAGTTGACTATGGCTACACCTTC. It translates to CASSKHRTVDYGYTF.

This clone was detected a few times. The rearrangement uses TRBV9 and TRBJ1-3, with no clear D. Germline loops: CDR1 SGDLS, CDR2 YYNGEE. This CDR3 contains 14 residues. V lost 5 bases to trimming and J lost 0 bases, with 9 bases between them. The CDR3 DNA sequence: TGTGCCAGCAGAAGAGGTGTCTCTGGAAACACCATATATTTT. Its translation: CASRRGVSGNTIYF.